These T cell receptor beta chains were read from a single sample in a study of identical twins. TCRdb re-analysed the 5' RACE reads in MiXCR, keeping a single row per CDR3 protein. The table has more than 1.5 million distinct CDR3 sequences, 25% to 35% seen once. Sequenced material: cord blood. The receptor set was obtained from a newborn girl in good health. The CDR3 runs from the conserved cysteine through the conserved F or W. A D gene is named only where the DNA matches it firmly. The size of a clone is reported for some rows only, either as once, few or many, or as a class for expanded clones.

cdr3_aa | cdr3_nt | j_call | d_call | v_call | clone_size
CASTYTSGASYEQYF | TGTGCCAGCACCTATACTAGCGGGGCTTCCTACGAGCAGTACTTC | TRBJ2-7 | TRBD2 | TRBV2 | many
CASSSLPGANVLTF | TGTGCCAGCAGTTCCCTACCCGGGGCCAACGTCCTGACTTTC | TRBJ2-6 | - | TRBV28 | few
CASSFRDKNTGELFF | TGTGCCAGCAGTTTTAGGGACAAAAACACCGGGGAGCTGTTTTTT | TRBJ2-2 | - | TRBV12-3/TRBV12-4 | -
CASSLGAGSYYNEQFF | TGTGCCAGCAGCTTAGGGGCAGGGTCCTACTACAATGAGCAGTTCTTC | TRBJ2-1 | - | TRBV7-2 | -
CASSLDRSLLDTQYF | TGCGCCAGCAGCTTGGATCGTAGCCTGCTGGATACGCAGTATTTT | TRBJ2-3 | - | TRBV5-1 | -
CSITGAGATDTQYF | TGCAGCATCACGGGGGCGGGAGCGACAGATACGCAGTATTTT | TRBJ2-3 | - | TRBV29-1 | few
CASSQLGRGEQFF | TGCGCCAGCAGCCAATTGGGAAGGGGTGAGCAGTTCTTC | TRBJ2-1 | - | TRBV4-1 | few
CASRNHRGNEKLFF | TGTGCCAGCAGAAATCACAGGGGTAATGAAAAACTGTTTTTT | TRBJ1-4 | TRBD1 | TRBV12-3/TRBV12-4 | few
CASSFFLSGTGELFF | TGTGCCAGCAGTTTTTTCCTATCTGGGACCGGGGAGCTGTTTTTT | TRBJ2-2 | - | TRBV28 | once
CASTRLGQLSYNEQFF | TGTGCCAGCACGCGGCTGGGGCAACTCTCCTACAATGAGCAGTTCTTC | TRBJ2-1 | - | TRBV2 | -
CSVQGRLYLGNEQFF | TGCAGCGTCCAGGGCCGGCTATACCTTGGGAATGAGCAGTTCTTC | TRBJ2-1 | - | TRBV29-1 | many
CASSYSSGRAKETQYF | TGTGCCAGCAGTTACTCTAGCGGGAGGGCAAAAGAGACCCAGTACTTC | TRBJ2-5 | TRBD2 | TRBV6-5 | -
CAWTSGTYEQYF | TGTGCCTGGACTAGCGGGACCTACGAGCAGTACTTC | TRBJ2-7 | TRBD2 | TRBV30 | once
CSAGGRPNEQFF | TGCAGTGCTGGGGGGCGGCCCAATGAGCAGTTCTTC | TRBJ2-1 | - | TRBV20-1 | once
CASSAGPAPFTDTQYF | TGTGCCAGCAGTGCGGGACCGGCCCCCTTCACAGATACGCAGTATTTT | TRBJ2-3 | - | TRBV12-3/TRBV12-4 | -
CASSYGSSGSSSSYNEQFF | TGTGCCAGCAGTTACGGAAGTAGCGGGAGCTCAAGCTCCTACAATGAGCAGTTCTTC | TRBJ2-1 | TRBD2 | TRBV6-5 | few